Shown below are 6 T cell receptor beta chains from a single sample sequenced in a study of T cell changes during pregnancy in multiple sclerosis. Only in-frame clones appear in the TCRdb table, and some are missing; sequencing was by immunoSEQ multiplex PCR. The data show about 79,000 clones, around 93% seen once. The specimen was peripheral blood, collected in the second trimester of pregnancy. The receptor set was obtained from a female donor in good health, enrolled as a control in a pregnancy study.

The J gene is TRBJ1-6, the V gene TRBV9, with 7 bases matching TRBD1. CDR1 and CDR2 (germline): SGDLS, YYNGEE. CDR3 length equals 15 residues. Trimming removed 4 bases from V and 4 bases from J; junction bases left unmatched: 5. The CDR3 sequence: CASSPRQGYNSPLHF. As DNA, the CDR3 is TGTGCCAGCAGCCCCAGACAGGGTTATAATTCACCCCTCCACTTT.

The genes are TRBV7-9 and TRBJ2-7; D perhaps matches TRBD2 (5 bases). The length of the CDR3 is 13 residues. CDR1 and CDR2 (germline): SEHNR, FQNEAQ (reference sequence). Trimming took off 10 bases at V and 1 base at J, with 14 bases between the two ends. CDR3 sequence: CATLREGSYEQYF. The CDR3 DNA sequence: TGTGCCACCCTCCGTGAGGGTTCCTACGAGCAGTACTTC.

This chain joins TRBV19 and TRBJ1-2; D is possibly TRBD1 (6 bases). V was cut by 8 bases and J by 4 bases, with 11 bases left in between. Germline lookup yields CDR1 LNHDA and CDR2 SQIVND (reference sequence). The CDR3 is made up of 12 amino acids. CDR3 nucleotides: TGTGCCAGTCAGGGGATGCTCTATGGCTACACCTTC. Protein product: CASQGMLYGYTF.

The rearrangement joins TRBV6-1 to TRBJ1-2; D unresolved. V shed 5 bases and J shed 3 bases, with 13 bases lying between them. The germline V gene encodes CDR1 MNHNS and CDR2 SASEGT. The CDR3 contains 14 residues. The CDR3 coding sequence is TGTGCCAGCAGTTCCCTCCAGGTCGACTATGGCTACACCTTC. This gives the protein CASSSLQVDYGYTF.

V usage is TRBV30 and J usage is TRBJ1-1; 8 bases are a match to TRBD1. V lost 5 bases to trimming and J lost 0 bases; unmatched junction nucleotides: 8. The CDR3 sequence is 15 residues long. Germline V gives CDR1 GTSNPN, CDR2 SVGIG (reference sequence). The CDR3 bases are TGTGCCTGGGGACCCGGGACAGGAATGAACACTGAAGCTTTCTTT. Translation: CAWGPGTGMNTEAFF.

V is TRBV9 and J is TRBJ1-2; 8 bases align to TRBD1. CDR1 and CDR2 (germline): SGDLS, YYNGEE. V was pared by 0 bases and J by 2 bases, with 3 bases of the junction left unmatched. CDR3 length: 15 residues. The CDR3 DNA reads TGTGCCAGCAGCGTAGAGGACAGGGCCAACTATGGCTACACCTTC. Translated: CASSVEDRANYGYTF.